Given below is one TCR beta chain in context. The sample belongs to a study of CD8 T cells in Susac syndrome. RNA, at about 0.5 to 1 ug, was reverse transcribed with random hexamers. TCRdb itself ran the immunoSEQ multiplex PCR reads through MiXCR, one entry per CDR3 protein. The sample holds around 130,000 distinct CDR3 sequences, approximately 79% seen once. The V gene lost 4 bases and the J gene lost 2 bases, with 10 bases spanning the gap. From germline, CDR1 is MDHEN and CDR2 SYDVKM. The CDR3 totals 14 residues. The V and J genes are TRBV28 and TRBJ2-3; tentatively, D is TRBD1 (5 bases). This TCR derives from a human donor with multiple sclerosis. Source material: CD8+ T cells from PBMCs. CDR3 residues: CASSWNRNTDTQYF. The CDR3 coding sequence is TGTGCCAGCAGTTGGAACAGGAACACAGATACGCAGTATTTT.